The next 8 T cell receptor beta chains were all read from a single sample in a study of Tregs in tolerant kidney transplant recipients. Generated by immunoSEQ multiplex PCR, the TCRdb table keeps only in-frame clones and is missing some. The sample consists of roughly 250,000 clones, about 86% of them appearing once. The sequenced material came from CD4+ T cells from blood. Every receptor here comes from a human donor in good health.

This clone has a handful of counts. The chain has TRBV4-1 and TRBJ1-5; 7 bases are a match to TRBD1. The CDR3 consists of 15 residues. The J segment lost 4 bases and the V segment lost 2 bases, leaving 5 bases of the junction unmatched. Germline CDR1 MGHRA, CDR2 YSYEKL. The CDR3 sequence: CASSQQTGPNQPQHF. Written as DNA, the CDR3 is TGCGCCAGCAGCCAACAGACAGGGCCTAATCAGCCCCAGCATTTT.

The gene calls are TRBV7-8 and TRBJ2-4; D is possibly TRBD1 or TRBD2 (6 bases each). CDR1 and CDR2 (germline): SGHVS, FQNEAQ. CDR3 length equals 18 residues. The ends were cut back, 1 base at V and 1 base at J, with 17 bases in the middle. For the CDR3, the DNA is TGTGCCAGCAGCTTAGATCCCATGTCGGGGGCTGCCAAAAACATTCAGTACTTC. Amino acid sequence: CASSLDPMSGAAKNIQYF.

V and J are TRBV13 and TRBJ1-4; no definite D call. Trimming pared 2 bases from V and 8 bases from J, leaving 9 bases between. Germline V gene sequence: CDR1 PRHDT, CDR2 FYEKMQ (reference sequence). This CDR3 has 13 residues. DNA for the CDR3: TGTGCCAGCAGCTTACCCACAGAAGAAAAACTGTTTTTT. Amino acid sequence: CASSLPTEEKLFF.

This clone has just a few counts. The chain combines TRBV5-1 with TRBJ2-7; D may correspond to TRBD1 or TRBD2 (7 bases each). V shed 3 bases and J shed 7 bases, with 17 bases lying between them. The CDR3 length is 14 residues. CDR1 is SGHRS and CDR2 is YFSETQ in the germline V gene. The DNA of the CDR3 is TGCGCCAGCAGCTCGGGACAGTTTAGCGGGGAGCAGTACTTC. Protein product: CASSSGQFSGEQYF.

This clone came up a few times. The CDR3 sequence is CASSEALGRGEQYF. The CDR3 DNA reads TGTGCCAGCAGTGAAGCACTCGGGAGGGGAGAGCAGTACTTC. The chain joins TRBV6-1 to TRBJ2-7, with TRBD2 identical over 8 bases. CDR1 MNHNS and CDR2 SASEGT come from the germline V gene. Trimming removed 0 bases from V and 7 bases from J; junction bases left unmatched: 5. There are 14 residues in the CDR3.

The chain is built from TRBV5-1 and TRBJ1-1, with D perhaps matching TRBD1 (5 bases). Trimming removed 4 bases from V and 4 bases from J, with 17 bases in between. Germline-derived CDR1 and CDR2 are SGHRS and YFSETQ. CDR3 length equals 15 residues. CDR3 sequence reads: CASSPPRQGGTEAFF. CDR3 nucleotide sequence: TGCGCCAGCAGCCCGCCGCGGCAGGGTGGCACTGAAGCTTTCTTT.

The rearrangement joins TRBV5-5 to TRBJ2-7, with 11 bases fitting TRBD2. This CDR3 contains 14 residues. CDR1 and CDR2 (germline): SGHKS, YYEKEE (reference sequence). Trimming at V came to 4 bases and at J to 4 bases, leaving 4 bases not matched to a gene. The CDR3 DNA is TGTGCCAGCAGCCCTTTAGCGGGAGGGTACGAGCAGTACTTC. Translated, it gives CASSPLAGGYEQYF. Full variable domain (rest looked up from reference TRBV5-5 and TRBJ2-7): DAGVTQSPTHLIKTRGQQVTLRCSPISGHKSVSWYQQVLGQGPQFIFQYYEKEERGRGNFPDRFSARQFPNYSSELNVNALLLGDSALYLCASSPLAGGYEQYFGPGTRLTVT.

V gene TRBV4-1 combines with J gene TRBJ1-4; TRBD1 matches 8 bases. CDR3 length: 15 residues. V gave up 1 base and J gave up 8 bases; unmatched junction bases: 6. Germline CDR1 and CDR2: MGHRA and YSYEKL. The CDR3 DNA is TGCGCCAGCAGCCAAGTAGGGACAGGTACGGAAAAACTGTTTTTT. Translating gives CASSQVGTGTEKLFF.